What follows is one TCR beta chain and its context. Its antigen is undetermined. Researchers ran the PCR with 60 Vbeta and 13 Jbeta primers. The table came from immunoSEQ multiplex PCR; TCRdb's copy has only in-frame clones and leaves some out. The sample holds approximately 170,000 clones, roughly 71% seen once. The sample comes from a study of cytomegalovirus exposure and HLA in healthy donors. Study findings and constraints: Later on, an analysis showed TCR association rates differing by HLA locus, with DRB1 the most and HLA-C the fewest. Most subjects' HLA-A and HLA-B alleles were reportedly predicted from TCR beta sequences. Altogether, 150 or so TCR beta chains were recorded as cytomegalovirus-associated. In a later analysis, V- and J-gene trimming of beta chains associated with a DCLRE1C missense variant, replicated independently.

The material sequenced was PBMCs. The sequence derives from a girl aged 5-17 years in good health and CMV-seronegative.

The CDR3 sequence is CASSSQANGYTF. CDR3 DNA: TGTGCCAGCAGCTCACAGGCGAATGGCTACACCTTC. The chain has TRBV7-2 and TRBJ1-2; D is perhaps TRBD1 (5 bases). The CDR3 totals 12 residues. Per the germline V gene, CDR1 is SGHTA and CDR2 is FQGNSA. Trimming stripped 4 bases from V and 6 bases from J, with 9 bases between.